What follows are 6 T cell receptor beta chains derived from one specimen sequenced in a study of neoadjuvant anti-PD-1 for oral cavity cancer. TCRdb keeps only in-frame clones here, not all; method: immunoSEQ multiplex PCR. The sample has more than 50,000 clones, 79% seen once. The sequencing here drew on PBMCs, taken before nivolumab (anti-PD-1) treatment. The receptor source for this set is a person aged 40-85 years with oral cavity squamous cell carcinoma.

CDR3 amino acids: CASSQAGNGGGPSGANVLTF. CDR3 DNA sequence: TGTGCCAGCAGCCAGGCGGGAAACGGTGGCGGGCCCTCGGGGGCCAACGTCCTGACTTTC. This chain uses TRBV7-8 with TRBJ2-6, with D perhaps TRBD2 (6 bases). V lost 5 bases and J 4 bases, leaving 27 bases between the germline ends. The germline V gene encodes CDR1 SGHVS and CDR2 FQNEAQ. The CDR3 runs to 20 residues. Looking up the rest from reference TRBV7-8 and TRBJ2-6 gives the full variable domain: GAGVSQSPRYKVAKRGQDVALRCDPISGHVSLFWYQQALGQGPEFLTYFQNEAQLDKSGLPSDRFFAERPEGSVSTLKIQRTQQEDSAVYLCASSQAGNGGGPSGANVLTFGAGSRLTVL.

The chain is built from TRBV5-6 and TRBJ2-3, with 16 nucleotides matching TRBD2. This CDR3 is 15 amino acids long. V shed 4 bases, J shed 8 bases, and the junction held 4 bases outside the gene matches. Per the germline V gene, CDR1 is SGHDT and CDR2 is YYEEEE. The CDR3 coding sequence is TGTGCCAGCAGCGGGACTAGCGGGGGGGCAAGTACGCAGTATTTT. Its translation: CASSGTSGGASTQYF.

This chain connects TRBV6-5 to TRBJ2-3; 14 bases match TRBD2. With 2 bases clipped from V and 8 bases from J, the junction kept 6 bases outside the gene matches. CDR3 size: 16 residues. Germline V lookup: CDR1 MNHEY, CDR2 SVGAGI. CDR3 sequence (DNA): TGTGCCAGCAGTTACCCTGGGACTAGCGGGGGCGGTACGCAGTATTTT. The encoded protein is CASSYPGTSGGGTQYF.

This sequence joins TRBV7-2 and TRBJ2-7; D possibly uses TRBD1 or TRBD2 (6 bases each). V was shortened by 5 bases and J by 3 bases, with 11 bases between the two germline ends. This CDR3 has 13 amino acids. CDR1 is SGHTA, CDR2 FQGNSA, per germline. CDR3 amino acids: CASSLGGGYEQYF. CDR3 nucleotide sequence: TGTGCCAGCAGCCTGGGGGGCGGCTACGAGCAGTACTTC.

The J gene is TRBJ2-7, the V gene TRBV5-1, with D perhaps given as TRBD1 or TRBD2 (5 bases each). V lost 0 bases and J 6 bases, leaving 7 bases between the germline ends. This CDR3 comprises 12 residues. The germline CDR1 and CDR2 sequences are SGHRS and YFSETQ. CDR3 amino acids: CASSLDGAEQYF. Here the CDR3 DNA reads TGCGCCAGCAGCTTGGACGGGGCCGAGCAGTACTTC.

The rearrangement uses TRBV10-2 and TRBJ2-1, with 12 bases identical to TRBD2. After removal of 3 bases from V and 7 bases from J, the junction contained 1 base not matched to a gene. Germline V gene lookup returns CDR1 WSHSY and CDR2 SAAADI. The CDR3 is 14 amino acids. The CDR3 reads CASSDTSGRNEQFF. The CDR3 nucleotides read TGCGCCAGCAGTGACACTAGCGGGAGGAATGAGCAGTTCTTC.